Listed below are T cell receptor beta chains from one sample, sequenced in a study of OX40 agonist ivuxolimab in advanced cancers. Assay used: immunoSEQ multiplex PCR; TCRdb lists only in-frame clones, some missing. Of more than 85,000 clones listed, about 86% are singletons. The sequenced sample was CD4+ or CD8+ T cells sorted from blood, obtained in a trial of the OX40 agonist ivuxolimab. The receptors derive from an adult with an advanced solid tumor such as melanoma, head and neck, liver or kidney cancer. Both conserved end residues are part of each CDR3. Fields, in order: V gene, J gene, clone size, CDR3 length, CDR3 protein. Expanded clones get a size class; other rows say once, few or many, or leave the size out.

TRBV5-5	TRBJ2-4	few	16	CASSRGTEVAKNIQYF
TRBV28	TRBJ2-3	.	17	CASSFPWTPFRTDTQYF
TRBV6-5	TRBJ2-3	few	15	CASSYSNRVTDTQYF
TRBV2	TRBJ1-1	.	13	CATPGVDGTEAFF
TRBV27	TRBJ2-6	.	14	CASSYSSGANVLTF
TRBV6-5	TRBJ2-2	.	14	CASSGTVNTGELFF
TRBV10-1	TRBJ2-1	.	16	CASIKNWGAGLWEQFF
TRBV18	TRBJ2-5	.	14	CASSPPGQEETQYF
TRBV2	TRBJ2-3	.	15	CASSPGQLGTDTQYF
TRBV7-9	TRBJ2-6	.	15	CASSQWGPGANVLTF
TRBV7-9	TRBJ1-1	.	17	CASSVRSRGRFNTEAFF
TRBV7-9	TRBJ2-1	.	15	CASSFAAIQNNEQFF
TRBV5-5	TRBJ2-7	.	13	CASSRYGRYEQYF
TRBV5-6	TRBJ2-7	.	14	CASSSRGRTYEQYF
TRBV2	TRBJ1-5	.	15	CASSESTGTLQPQHF
TRBV7-8	TRBJ1-1	few	14	CASSPGQGRTEAFF
TRBV7-2	TRBJ2-3	.	13	CASSLRGADTQYF
TRBV7-2	TRBJ2-5	once	14	CASSLPGQPETQYF
TRBV29-1	TRBJ2-1	few	12	CSVAGSYNEQFF
TRBV4-1	TRBJ1-2	.	16	CASSQDGVRGNYGYTF
TRBV5-4	TRBJ2-1	.	18	CASSLARVGPSGYNEQFF
TRBV5-1	TRBJ1-1	few	16	CASSVDGTAMNTEAFF
TRBV7-6	TRBJ2-1	.	16	CASSPMGQGRYNEQFF
TRBV30	TRBJ2-3	once	15	CAWREEGGSTDTQYF
TRBV6-5	TRBJ2-7	.	13	CASSRSLGGEQYF
TRBV28	TRBJ1-5	few	18	CASSFTRATLRGNQPQHF
TRBV19	TRBJ2-3	.	13	CASLNRGTDTQYF
TRBV5-6	TRBJ2-6	.	17	CATNRGPSRSGANVLTF
TRBV5-1	TRBJ2-3	once	14	CASSSRTGEDTQYF
TRBV6-1	TRBJ2-3	.	17	CASSVAGGLTTTDTQYF
TRBV10-3	TRBJ2-2	.	17	CAISGARGRSLTGELFF
TRBV11-2	TRBJ2-7	.	14	CASSLTRASYEQYF
TRBV28	TRBJ1-3	once	12	CASSLYRNTIYF
TRBV27	TRBJ1-2	.	12	CALPKVTGGYTF
TRBV6-6	TRBJ1-4	once	13	CASTGQGSEKLFF
TRBV19	TRBJ1-1	few	14	CASSTGTGHTEAFF
TRBV28	TRBJ2-7	.	15	CASSIGTSGSYEQYF
TRBV19	TRBJ1-4	.	15	CASMFTGPRGEKLFF
TRBV18	TRBJ1-2	.	15	CASSPGNAGRYGYTF
TRBV6-5	TRBJ1-1	once	15	CASSYGTRQNTEAFF
TRBV7-3	TRBJ1-4	.	15	CASSQTGSANEKLFF
TRBV28	TRBJ2-7	.	13	CATVGRGGLEQYF
TRBV5-6	TRBJ1-6	.	16	CASSLLGTGNNSPLHF
TRBV18	TRBJ2-7	.	15	CASSPQRTASYEQYF
TRBV14	TRBJ2-1	.	14	CASSPFIESNEQFF
TRBV23-1	TRBJ2-3	once	16	CASSQSEGAVTDTQYF
TRBV18	TRBJ2-3	.	14	CASSSGDYTDTQYF